This TCR beta chain was sequenced in a study of T cells in Graves' hyperthyroidism and ophthalmopathy. The study's findings and limits: Onset of ophthalmopathy came a median roughly 6.9 months after the model predicted it. Ophthalmopathy was told apart from stable hyperthyroidism by a 13 V-J model.

Germline lookup yields CDR1 SGHNT and CDR2 YENEEA. CDR3 length: 18 amino acids. V lost 4 bases, J lost 0 bases, and 6 bases stayed unmatched. There are many counts of this clonotype. The antigen is undetermined. Stable Graves' hyperthyroidism denoted no ophthalmopathy progression over 18 months. Researchers amplified the TCR beta CDR3 regions from RNA transcripts. The TCR CDR3 was amplified in a first-round RT-PCR using the HTBI primer set. TCRdb passed the multiplex PCR reads through MiXCR, listing each CDR3 protein once. Here the sample spans under 450,000 distinct CDR3 sequences, 15% to 18% being singletons.

The clonotype originates from a young woman with Graves' hyperthyroidism. V and J are TRBV11-3 and TRBJ2-3; 14 bases are a match to TRBD2. The specimen sequenced was blood. The chain's CDR3 is CASSSRTSGGLSTDTQYF. The DNA of the CDR3 is TGTGCCAGCAGCTCCCGGACTAGCGGGGGGCTCAGCACAGATACGCAGTATTTT.